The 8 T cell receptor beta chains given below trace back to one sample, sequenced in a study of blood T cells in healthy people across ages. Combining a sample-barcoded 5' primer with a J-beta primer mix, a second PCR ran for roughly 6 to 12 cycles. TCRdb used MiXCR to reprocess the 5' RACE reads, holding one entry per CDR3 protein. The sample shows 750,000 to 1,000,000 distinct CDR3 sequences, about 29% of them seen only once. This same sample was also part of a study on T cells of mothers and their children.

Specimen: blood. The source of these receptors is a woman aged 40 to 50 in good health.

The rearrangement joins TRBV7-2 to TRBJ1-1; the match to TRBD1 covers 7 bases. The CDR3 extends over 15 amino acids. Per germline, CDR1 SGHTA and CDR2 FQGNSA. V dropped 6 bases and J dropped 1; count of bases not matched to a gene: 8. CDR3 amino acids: CASSLTGYQNTEAFF. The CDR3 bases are TGTGCCAGCAGTTTGACAGGGTACCAGAACACTGAAGCTTTCTTT.

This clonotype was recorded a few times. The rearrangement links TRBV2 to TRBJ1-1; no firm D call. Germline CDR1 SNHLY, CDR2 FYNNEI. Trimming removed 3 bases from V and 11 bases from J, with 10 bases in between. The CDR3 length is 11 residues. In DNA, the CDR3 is TGTGCCAGCAGTGAGCCTCTTCCGGCTTTCTTT. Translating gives CASSEPLPAFF.

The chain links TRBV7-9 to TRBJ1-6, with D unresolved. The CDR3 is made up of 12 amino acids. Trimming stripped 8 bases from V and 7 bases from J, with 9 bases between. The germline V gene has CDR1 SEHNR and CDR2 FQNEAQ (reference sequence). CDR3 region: CASQTVNSPLHF. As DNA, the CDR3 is TGTGCCAGCCAGACGGTGAATTCACCCCTCCACTTT.

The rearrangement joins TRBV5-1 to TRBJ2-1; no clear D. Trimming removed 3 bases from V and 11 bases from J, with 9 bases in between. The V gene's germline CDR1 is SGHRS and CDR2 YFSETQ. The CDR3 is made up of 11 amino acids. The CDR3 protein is CASSSQGQQFF. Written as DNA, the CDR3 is TGCGCCAGCAGCTCGCAAGGACAGCAGTTCTTC.

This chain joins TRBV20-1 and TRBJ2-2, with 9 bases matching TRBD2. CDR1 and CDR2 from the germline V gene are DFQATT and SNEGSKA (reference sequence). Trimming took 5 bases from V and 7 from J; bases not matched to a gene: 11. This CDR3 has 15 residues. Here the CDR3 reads CSAPPAGGPDGELFF. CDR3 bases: TGCAGTGCTCCTCCTGCGGGGGGGCCGGACGGGGAGCTGTTTTTT.

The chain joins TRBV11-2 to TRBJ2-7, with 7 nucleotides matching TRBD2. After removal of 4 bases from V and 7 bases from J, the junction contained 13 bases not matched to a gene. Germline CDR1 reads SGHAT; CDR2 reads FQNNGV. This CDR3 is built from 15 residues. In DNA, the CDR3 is TGTGCCAGCAGCTCAACGGGACTGGGAGGGGTTGAGCAGTACTTC. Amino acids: CASSSTGLGGVEQYF.

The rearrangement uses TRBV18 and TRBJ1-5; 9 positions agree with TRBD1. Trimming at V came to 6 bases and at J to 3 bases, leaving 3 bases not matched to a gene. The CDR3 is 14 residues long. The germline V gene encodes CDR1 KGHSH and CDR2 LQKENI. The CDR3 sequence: CASSGQGLNQPQHF. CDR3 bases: TGTGCCAGCTCCGGACAGGGGCTCAATCAGCCCCAGCATTTT.

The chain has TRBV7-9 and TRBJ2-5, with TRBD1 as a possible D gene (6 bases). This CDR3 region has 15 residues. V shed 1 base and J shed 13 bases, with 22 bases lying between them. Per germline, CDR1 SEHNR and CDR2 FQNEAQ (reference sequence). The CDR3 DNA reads TGTGCCAGCAGCTTAGAGGGGACACGGCGATACGAGCGGTACTTC. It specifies CASSLEGTRRYERYF.